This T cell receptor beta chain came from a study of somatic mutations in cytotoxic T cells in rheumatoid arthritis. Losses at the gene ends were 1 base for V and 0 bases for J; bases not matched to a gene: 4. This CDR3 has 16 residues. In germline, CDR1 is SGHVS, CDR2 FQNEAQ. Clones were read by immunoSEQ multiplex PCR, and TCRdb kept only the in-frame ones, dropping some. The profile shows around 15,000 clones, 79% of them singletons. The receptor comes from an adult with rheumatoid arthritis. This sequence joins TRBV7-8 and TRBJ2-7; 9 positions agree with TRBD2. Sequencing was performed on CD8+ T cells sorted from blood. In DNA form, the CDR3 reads TGTGCCAGCAGCTTAGTATCGCGGGAGGGCTCCTACGAGCAGTACTTC. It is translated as CASSLVSREGSYEQYF.